One and the same sample provided the 23 T cell receptor beta chains below, sequenced in a study of T cells in Graves' hyperthyroidism and ophthalmopathy. Amplified TCR beta CDR3 regions came from RNA transcripts. HTBI primers were employed in a first-round RT-PCR of the TCR CDR3. In TCRdb, the multiplex PCR reads were re-called with MiXCR into one record per CDR3 protein. The table shows some 460,000 distinct CDR3 sequences, with approximately 14% occurring only once. The sample taken for sequencing was blood. The source of these receptors is a woman younger than 30 with Graves' hyperthyroidism.

Ten or more counts support this clonotype. This sequence joins TRBV11-2 and TRBJ2-7, with D unresolved. The CDR3 length is 17 residues. V was cut by 5 bases and J by 0 bases, with 20 bases left in between. Germline V gives CDR1 SGHAT, CDR2 FQNNGV. For the CDR3, the DNA is TGTGCCAGCAGCCCCTACTGGGCGGAGATTTCCTCCTACGAGCAGTACTTC. This sequence encodes CASSPYWAEISSYEQYF.

The chain carries TRBV4-2 and TRBJ2-1, with D perhaps matching TRBD2 (6 bases). The CDR3 sequence is 18 residues long. CDR1 is LGHNA, CDR2 YNFKEQ, per germline. Between the trimmed V and J ends, which lost 0 bases and 5 bases, there was a span of 20 bases. CDR3 sequence (DNA): TGTGCCAGCAGCCAAGATCCCCACGCGGGGCTAGCTAACAATGAGCAGTTCTTC. Translating gives CASSQDPHAGLANNEQFF.

As for this clonotype: This may come from a read error, since a much larger clone is one base off. This chain links TRBV9 with TRBJ2-1; D is undetermined. Germline-derived CDR1 and CDR2 are SGDLS and YYNGEE. CDR3 length equals 15 residues. For the CDR3, the DNA is TGTGCCAGCAGCGCACGCGAGAAGGCCTGGGATGAGCAGCTCTTC. This sequence encodes CASSAREKAWDEQLF.

This clonotype was seen ten or more times. This sequence joins TRBV2 and TRBJ1-5; maybe TRBD1 (5 bases). The CDR3 length is 15 residues. The V and J ends lost 4 bases and 2 bases respectively, with 12 bases between them. The germline V gene has CDR1 SNHLY and CDR2 FYNNEI. The CDR3 here is CASSAQAWGNQPQHF. Here the CDR3 DNA reads TGTGCCAGCAGTGCACAGGCCTGGGGCAATCAGCCCCAGCATTTT.

This chain connects TRBV4-1 to TRBJ1-5; no firm D call. Trimming removed 0 bases at V and 0 bases at J, with 6 bases between. The germline V gene has CDR1 MGHRA and CDR2 YSYEKL. The CDR3 is made up of 15 amino acids. Written as DNA, the CDR3 is TGCGCCAGCAGCCAAGAGGGGTTTAGCAATCAGCCCCAGCATTTT. It yields the protein CASSQEGFSNQPQHF.

The chain recombines TRBV6-5 with TRBJ1-5, with D possibly being TRBD1 (6 bases). Deletions cut 3 bases from V and 0 bases from J, with 21 bases between. The germline V gene has CDR1 MNHEY and CDR2 SVGAGI. The CDR3 covers 19 residues. The CDR3 region has the DNA TGTGCCAGCAGTTATCGAACCACGGGACACCAGTATAGCAATCAGCCCCAGCATTTT. Amino acids: CASSYRTTGHQYSNQPQHF.

This clonotype was detected ten times or more. The chain employs TRBV5-1 and TRBJ1-3; no reliable D call. Germline CDR1 reads SGHRS; CDR2 reads YFSETQ. Trimming cost V 0 bases and J 7 bases, with 8 bases left between them. There are 13 residues in the CDR3. In nucleotides, the CDR3 is TGCGCCAGCAGCTTGGAACCGCAGAACACCATATATTTT. It is translated as CASSLEPQNTIYF.

CDR3 in amino acids: CASSDLGGGYNSPLHF. CDR3 nucleotides: TGTGCCAGCAGTGACTTAGGTGGGGGCTATAATTCACCCCTCCACTTT. The gene calls are TRBV2 and TRBJ1-6; D possibly corresponds to TRBD1 (5 bases). V lost 3 bases and J lost 3, with 12 bases in between. CDR1 is SNHLY, CDR2 FYNNEI, per germline. The CDR3 extends over 16 amino acids.

The V call is TRBV30, the J call TRBJ2-5; 8 bases match TRBD2. CDR3 length: 13 amino acids. From germline, CDR1 is GTSNPN and CDR2 SVGIG (reference sequence). Trimming took 7 bases from V and 1 from J; bases not matched to a gene: 5. The CDR3 loop reads CALAGGVQETQYF. CDR3 DNA: TGTGCCTTGGCCGGGGGGGTCCAAGAGACCCAGTACTTC.

This chain joins TRBV7-9 and TRBJ2-2; D remains unclear. Per the germline V gene, CDR1 is SEHNR and CDR2 is FQNEAQ (reference sequence). CDR3 length: 15 amino acids. Trimming stripped 2 bases from V and 4 bases from J, with 11 bases between. The CDR3: CASSLNGQPTGELFF. Here the CDR3 DNA reads TGTGCCAGCAGCTTAAACGGTCAGCCCACCGGGGAGCTGTTTTTT.

Ten or more counts support this clonotype. The chain joins TRBV5-1 to TRBJ2-7; a weak D match, TRBD2 (7 bases). Germline CDR1 and CDR2: SGHRS and YFSETQ. Trimming stripped 1 base from V and 4 bases from J, with 18 bases between. The CDR3 runs to 16 residues. CDR3 bases: TGCGCCAGCAGCTTGTTATCAGGGGACTACCTATACGAGCAGTACTTC. Protein: CASSLLSGDYLYEQYF.

Many counts were recorded for this clonotype. The rearrangement joins TRBV6-1 to TRBJ2-7; D tentatively reads TRBD1 or TRBD2 (5 bases each). In germline, CDR1 is MNHNS, CDR2 SASEGT. There are 15 residues in the CDR3. The V end was cut by 2 bases, the J end by 3 bases, with 14 bases between. The CDR3 bases are TGTGCCAGCAGTGAACGGGGCGGTACTATCTACGAGCAGTACTTC. This sequence encodes CASSERGGTIYEQYF.

This clonotype was observed many times. The chain joins TRBV6-5 to TRBJ1-1; no firm D call. The CDR3 has 15 amino acids. Germline CDR1 and CDR2: MNHEY and SVGAGI. Trimming took off 0 bases at V and 5 bases at J, with 13 bases between the two ends. The chain's CDR3 is CASSYSFSPGTEAFF. Here the CDR3 DNA reads TGTGCCAGCAGTTACTCGTTCTCGCCGGGGACTGAAGCTTTCTTT.

This clonotype has ten or more counts. The genes are TRBV5-1 and TRBJ1-2; 11 bases fit TRBD1. Germline lookup yields CDR1 SGHRS and CDR2 YFSETQ. The CDR3 has 13 residues. V lost 5 bases to trimming and J lost 7 bases; unmatched junction nucleotides: 4. This chain's CDR3 is CASRLGTGGGYTF. The CDR3 DNA reads as TGCGCCAGCAGATTAGGGACAGGGGGTGGCTACACCTTC.

The sample holds many counts of this clonotype. The V gene is TRBV7-9, the J gene TRBJ1-3; D is undetermined. V shed 4 bases and J shed 1 base, with 8 bases lying between them. Germline V gives CDR1 SEHNR, CDR2 FQNEAQ (reference sequence). The CDR3 has 14 residues. CDR3 amino acids: CASSSFLSGNTIYF. CDR3 coding DNA: TGTGCCAGCAGCTCTTTCTTATCTGGAAACACCATATATTTT.

This clonotype has at least ten counts. The chain has TRBV19 and TRBJ2-5, with 8 bases lining up with TRBD1. From germline, CDR1 is LNHDA and CDR2 SQIVND (reference sequence). Trimming at V came to 3 bases and at J to 5 bases, leaving 11 bases not matched to a gene. This CDR3 spans 16 amino acids. Here the CDR3 DNA reads TGTGCCAGTAGTATGCCCCGTGGCAGGGGGCCGGAGACCCAGTACTTC. Protein product: CASSMPRGRGPETQYF.

This clonotype was recorded at least ten times. The V call is TRBV30, the J call TRBJ1-1; D uncertain. Germline CDR1 and CDR2: GTSNPN and SVGIG (reference sequence). The CDR3 is made up of 12 amino acids. V gave up 5 bases and J gave up 0 bases, with 7 bases separating them. The chain's CDR3 is CAWGWMNTEAFF. In DNA form, the CDR3 reads TGTGCCTGGGGATGGATGAACACTGAAGCTTTCTTT.

This clonotype was detected ten times or more. The V and J genes are TRBV12-3 or TRBV12-4 and TRBJ2-3, with D possibly being TRBD1 or TRBD2 (5 bases each). V was pared by 6 bases and J by 6 bases, with 16 bases between. The CDR3 contains 14 residues. Here the CDR3 DNA reads TGTGCCAGCAGCCACTGGGGGTTCGTTGATACGCAGTATTTT. The encoded protein is CASSHWGFVDTQYF.

On this clonotype itself: One end of the junction is discordant with germline, which a read error may explain. V and J are TRBV19 and TRBJ2-1; 8 nucleotides line up with TRBD2. Germline CDR1 reads LNHDA; CDR2 reads SQIVND (reference sequence). This CDR3 comprises 15 residues. This CDR3 reads CANSILAVSYNEQFF. The CDR3, as DNA: TGTGCCAATAGTATACTAGCGGTCTCCTACAATGAGCAGTTCTTC.

This clonotype was found many times. The gene calls are TRBV11-2 and TRBJ2-7; tentative D call: TRBD2 (8 bases). This CDR3 contains 18 residues. V gave up 5 bases and J gave up 1 base, with 24 bases separating them. CDR1 and CDR2 (germline): SGHAT, FQNNGV. The CDR3 reads CASSPGQVLAGSSYEQYF. The CDR3 DNA reads TGTGCCAGCAGCCCCGGACAGGTTCTAGCGGGTTCTTCCTACGAGCAGTACTTC.

There are a few counts of this clonotype. The chain is built from TRBV5-6 and TRBJ2-7, with TRBD2 as a possible D gene (6 bases). Trimming left V 1 base short and J 5 bases short, with 10 bases between. CDR1 is SGHDT, CDR2 YYEEEE, per germline. This CDR3 contains 13 residues. Written as DNA, the CDR3 is TGTGCCAGCAGCTTGCTATGGGGGGACGAGCAGTACTTC. Translation: CASSLLWGDEQYF.

The J gene is TRBJ2-5, the V gene TRBV7-9, with unresolved D. Trimming stripped 1 base from V and 4 bases from J, with 19 bases between. The germline V gene has CDR1 SEHNR and CDR2 FQNEAQ (reference sequence). This CDR3 comprises 17 residues. DNA of the CDR3: TGTGCCAGCAGCTTAGGGTACGAAGGAAGGGTAACAGAGACCCAGTACTTC. Translated, it gives CASSLGYEGRVTETQYF.

This clonotype appeared many times. V gene TRBV7-3 combines with J gene TRBJ2-1; D gene unclear. V lost 2 bases, J lost 3 bases, and 5 bases lay in between. Germline CDR1 reads SGHTA; CDR2 reads FQGTGA. CDR3 length equals 13 residues. The CDR3 sequence: CASSLALYNEQFF. The CDR3 nucleotides read TGTGCCAGCAGCTTAGCTCTCTACAATGAGCAGTTCTTC.